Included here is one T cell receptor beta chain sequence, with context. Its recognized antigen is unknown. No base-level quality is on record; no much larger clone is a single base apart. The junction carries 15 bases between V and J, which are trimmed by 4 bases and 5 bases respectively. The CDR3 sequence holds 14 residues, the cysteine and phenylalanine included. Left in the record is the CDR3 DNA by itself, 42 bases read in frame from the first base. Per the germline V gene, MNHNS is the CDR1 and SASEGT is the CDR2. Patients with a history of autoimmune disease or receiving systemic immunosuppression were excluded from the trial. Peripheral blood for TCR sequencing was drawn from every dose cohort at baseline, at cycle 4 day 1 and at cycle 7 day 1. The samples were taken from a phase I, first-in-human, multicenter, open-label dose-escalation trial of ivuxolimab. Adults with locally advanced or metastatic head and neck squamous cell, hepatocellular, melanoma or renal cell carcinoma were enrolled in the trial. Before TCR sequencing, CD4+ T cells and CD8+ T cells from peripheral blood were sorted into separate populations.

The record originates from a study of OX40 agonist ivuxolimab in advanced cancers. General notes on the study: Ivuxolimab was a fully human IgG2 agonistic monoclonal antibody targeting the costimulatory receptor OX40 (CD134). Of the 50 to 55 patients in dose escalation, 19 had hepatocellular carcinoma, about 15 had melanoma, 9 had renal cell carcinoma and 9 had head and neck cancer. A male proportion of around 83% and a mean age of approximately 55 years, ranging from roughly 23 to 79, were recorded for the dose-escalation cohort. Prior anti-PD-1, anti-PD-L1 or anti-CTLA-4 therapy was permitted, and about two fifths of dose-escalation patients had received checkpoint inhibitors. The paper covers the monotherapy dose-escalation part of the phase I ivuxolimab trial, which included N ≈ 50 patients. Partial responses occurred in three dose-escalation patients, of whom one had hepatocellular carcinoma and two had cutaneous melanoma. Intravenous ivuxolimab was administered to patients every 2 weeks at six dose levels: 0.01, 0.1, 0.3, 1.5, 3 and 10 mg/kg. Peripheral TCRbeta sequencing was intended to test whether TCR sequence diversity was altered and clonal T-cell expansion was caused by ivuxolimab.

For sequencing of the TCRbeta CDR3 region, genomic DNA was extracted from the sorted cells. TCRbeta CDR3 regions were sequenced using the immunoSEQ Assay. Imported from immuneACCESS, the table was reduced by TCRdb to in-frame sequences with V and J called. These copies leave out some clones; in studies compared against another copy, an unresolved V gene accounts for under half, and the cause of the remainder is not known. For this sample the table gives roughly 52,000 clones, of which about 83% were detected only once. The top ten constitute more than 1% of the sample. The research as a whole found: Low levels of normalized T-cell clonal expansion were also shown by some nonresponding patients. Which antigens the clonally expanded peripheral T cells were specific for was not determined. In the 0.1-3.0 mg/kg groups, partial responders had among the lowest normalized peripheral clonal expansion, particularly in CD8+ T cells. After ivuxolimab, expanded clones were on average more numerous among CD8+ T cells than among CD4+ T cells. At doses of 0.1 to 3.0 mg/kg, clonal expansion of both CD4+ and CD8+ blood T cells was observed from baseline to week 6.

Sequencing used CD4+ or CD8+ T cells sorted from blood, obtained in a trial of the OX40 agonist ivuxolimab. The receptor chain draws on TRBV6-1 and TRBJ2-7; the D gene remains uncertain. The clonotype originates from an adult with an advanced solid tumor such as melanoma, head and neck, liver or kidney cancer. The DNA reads TGTGCCAGCAGTGGACAAACTAATACCCACGAGCAGTACTTC. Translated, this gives CASSGQTNTHEQYF.